This passage covers 23 T cell receptor beta chains from one sample sequenced in a study of cytomegalovirus exposure and HLA in healthy donors (dated 2017 in TCRdb). The library was made by the immunoSEQ multiplex PCR assay. For the multiplex PCR, a mixture combining 60 forward primers for TCR Vbeta segments and 13 reverse primers for TCR Jbeta segments was used. TCRdb stores this immuneACCESS table with in-frame sequences only. Part of the clones is absent; in the studies checked, under half of the shortfall reflects unresolved V genes, and no reason is known for the rest. This sample has roughly 63,000 clones in its table, and roughly 75% of those were observed once. Roughly 23% of the sample is held by the ten biggest clonotypes. Sequenced input: PBMCs. The source is a woman aged 40-49 years in good health and CMV-seropositive.

The chain joins TRBV7-6 to TRBJ2-1; 8 bases align to TRBD2. In germline, CDR1 is SGHVS, CDR2 FNYEAQ. There are 15 residues in the CDR3. V lost 3 bases, J lost 5 bases, and 6 bases stayed unmatched. CDR3 DNA: TGTGCCAGCAGCTTTTTAGCGGGGATTGACAATGAGCAGTTCTTC. Translated, it gives CASSFLAGIDNEQFF.

The V gene is TRBV11-2, the J gene TRBJ1-4; D is unresolved. The CDR3 totals 11 residues. Looked up from germline, CDR1 is SGHAT and CDR2 is FQNNGV. Trimming took off 5 bases at V and 8 bases at J, with 6 bases between the two ends. DNA of the CDR3: TGTGCCAGCAGCCCCGGGGAAAAACTGTTTTTT. It yields the protein CASSPGEKLFF.

The chain carries TRBV4-1 and TRBJ2-7, with 11 positions matching TRBD1. The CDR3 consists of 15 residues. Germline-derived CDR1 and CDR2 are MGHRA and YSYEKL. The V gene end was trimmed by 5 bases and the J gene end by 7 bases; junction bases not matched to a gene: 10. The CDR3 sequence is CASSNPGQGVREQYF. The CDR3 coding sequence is TGCGCCAGCAGCAATCCGGGACAGGGGGTGAGGGAGCAGTACTTC.

The chain is built from TRBV7-6 and TRBJ1-6; D uncertain. Per the germline V gene, CDR1 is SGHVS and CDR2 is FNYEAQ. V was shortened by 1 base and J by 8 bases, with 6 bases between the two germline ends. The CDR3 sequence is 13 residues long. In nucleotides, the CDR3 is TGTGCCAGCAGCTTAGTCCCTGATTCACCCCTCCACTTT. Its translation: CASSLVPDSPLHF.

The V and J genes are TRBV7-9 and TRBJ1-3; TRBD1 matches 10 bases. Germline V lookup: CDR1 SEHNR, CDR2 FQNEAQ (reference sequence). The ends lost 4 bases at V and 4 bases at J; junction bases unmatched: 7. The CDR3 extends over 16 amino acids. The CDR3 DNA reads TGTGCCAGCAGCTCGAGGGGACAGGGGTTAGGAAACACCATATATTTT. It encodes CASSSRGQGLGNTIYF.

The chain couples TRBV29-1 to TRBJ1-1, with D tentatively TRBD1 (5 bases). The length of the CDR3 is 13 residues. CDR1 and CDR2 from the germline V gene are SQVTM and ANQGSEA. The V end lost 4 bases, the J end lost 7 bases, and 16 bases lay between the germline ends. The CDR3 coding sequence is TGCAGCGTTGGTCGTGGGGCTCCTGGTGAAGCTTTCTTT. Protein sequence: CSVGRGAPGEAFF.

The chain carries TRBV7-9 and TRBJ1-2; perhaps TRBD1 as D (6 bases). The CDR3 is made up of 12 amino acids. Germline-derived CDR1 and CDR2 are SEHNR and FQNEAQ (reference sequence). CDR3 residues: CSTNRESYGYTF. The CDR3 DNA is TGTTCCACAAACAGGGAATCCTATGGCTACACCTTC.

As for this clone: The junction does not match germline at one end; this may be a read error. This sample includes further DNA sequences coding for the same CDR3. This chain connects TRBV7-9 to TRBJ1-2; the D is unclear. The CDR3 is 15 residues long. Germline V gene data show CDR1 as SEHNR and CDR2 as FQNEAQ (reference sequence). The CDR3 DNA sequence: TGTTCCAGCAGCTTTGGCAGGCTTGGAATCTATGGCTACACCTTC. It codes for CSSSFGRLGIYGYTF.

The chain couples TRBV2 to TRBJ2-1; 9 bases align to TRBD1. The CDR3 is made up of 19 amino acids. Germline assignment: CDR1 SNHLY and CDR2 FYNNEI. With V trimmed by 3 bases and J by 0 bases, 12 bases remained unmatched. CDR3 nucleotide sequence: TGTGCCAGCAGTGATTCATCTGGGACAGGGATTAGCTCCTACAATGAGCAGTTCTTC. Translated, it gives CASSDSSGTGISSYNEQFF. The complete variable domain, with remaining parts taken from reference TRBV2 and TRBJ2-1, reads EPEVTQTPSHQVTQMGQEVILRCVPISNHLYFYWYRQILGQKVEFLVSFYNNEISEKSEIFDDQFSVERPDGSNFTLKIRSTKLEDSAMYFCASSDSSGTGISSYNEQFFGPGTRLTVL.

The chain is built from TRBV5-6 and TRBJ1-1; perhaps TRBD1 as D (5 bases). The CDR3 has 13 amino acids. CDR1 SGHDT and CDR2 YYEEEE come from the germline V gene. Deletions cut 1 base from V and 1 base from J, with 5 bases between. The CDR3 reads CASSLTGNTEAFF. The CDR3 nucleotides are TGTGCCAGCAGCTTGACAGGGAACACTGAAGCTTTCTTT.

V and J are TRBV18 and TRBJ2-7; 9 bases agree with TRBD1. V lost 5 bases, J lost 0 bases, and 2 bases stayed unmatched. Germline lookup yields CDR1 KGHSH and CDR2 LQKENI. The CDR3 contains 14 residues. For the CDR3, the DNA is TGTGCCAGCTCAAAACAGGGGGCCTCCTACGAGCAGTACTTC. This gives the protein CASSKQGASYEQYF.

This chain joins TRBV14 and TRBJ1-2, with TRBD1 identical over 9 bases. With 4 bases clipped from V and 1 base from J, the junction kept 10 bases outside the gene matches. CDR1 SGHDN and CDR2 FVKESK come from the germline V gene. The CDR3 sequence is 17 residues long. CDR3 sequence reads: CASSPAGTGPINYGYTF. CDR3 coding DNA: TGTGCCAGCAGCCCCGCGGGGACAGGGCCGATTAACTATGGCTACACCTTC.

The rearrangement links TRBV6-1 to TRBJ1-1, with D possibly being TRBD1 (6 bases). Trimming cost V 4 bases and J 8 bases, with 11 bases left between them. The V gene's germline CDR1 is MNHNS and CDR2 SASEGT. CDR3 length equals 12 residues. The CDR3 spells CASSVRRGEAFF. The DNA of the CDR3 is TGTGCCAGCAGTGTCCGCAGGGGAGAAGCTTTCTTT.

This chain joins TRBV6-1 and TRBJ2-3; 7 bases are a match to TRBD2. Trimming removed 5 bases from V and 2 bases from J; junction bases left unmatched: 7. The CDR3 is made up of 15 amino acids. The germline V gene has CDR1 MNHNS and CDR2 SASEGT. The CDR3 sequence: CASSISGTITDTQYF. In DNA form, the CDR3 reads TGTGCCAGCAGTATCTCCGGGACTATCACAGATACGCAGTATTTT.

The gene calls are TRBV29-1 and TRBJ2-7, with D possibly TRBD1 on 6 matching bases. This CDR3 contains 14 residues. Germline-derived CDR1 and CDR2 are SQVTM and ANQGSEA. The V end lost 3 bases, the J end lost 6 bases, and 18 bases lay between the germline ends. The CDR3 nucleotides are TGCAGCGTTGAGGCTACAGGGCCAGGCGGCGAGCAGTACTTC. Encoded protein: CSVEATGPGGEQYF.

The V call is TRBV18, the J call TRBJ1-4; 9 positions match TRBD1. CDR1 and CDR2 (germline): KGHSH, LQKENI. V lost 5 bases, J lost 8 bases, and 3 bases stayed unmatched. The CDR3 spans 13 residues. Here the CDR3 reads CASSTTGGEKLFF. The CDR3 DNA reads as TGTGCCAGCTCAACGACAGGGGGGGAAAAACTGTTTTTT. Full variable domain (missing parts from reference TRBV18 and TRBJ1-4): NAGVMQNPRHLVRRRGQEARLRCSPMKGHSHVYWYRQLPEEGLKFMVYLQKENIIDESGMPKERFSAEFPKEGPSILRIQQVVRGDSAAYFCASSTTGGEKLFFGSGTQLSVL.

The chain couples TRBV18 to TRBJ2-2, with a weak D call TRBD1 (6 bases). CDR3 size: 15 residues. The germline CDR1 and CDR2 sequences are KGHSH and LQKENI. V lost 2 bases, J lost 6 bases, and 13 bases lay in between. CDR3: CASSPVNRAAGELFF. DNA of the CDR3: TGTGCCAGCTCACCAGTGAACAGGGCCGCCGGGGAGCTGTTTTTT.

The chain combines TRBV4-1 with TRBJ1-2; D is perhaps TRBD1 (6 bases). V was clipped by 0 bases and J by 3 bases, with 11 bases between them. The CDR3 consists of 15 residues. Germline CDR1 MGHRA, CDR2 YSYEKL. This CDR3 reads CASSQDTGKYYGYTF. In nucleotides, the CDR3 is TGCGCCAGCAGCCAAGATACAGGGAAGTACTATGGCTACACCTTC.

Only a few counts were recorded for this clone. The J gene is TRBJ2-5, the V gene TRBV10-2, with TRBD2 as a possible D gene (6 bases). Matching the DNA end better, TRBJ2-7 makes the J call doubtful. CDR3 length: 18 amino acids. Germline assignment: CDR1 WSHSY and CDR2 SAAADI. CDR3 DNA: TGCGCCAGCAGTGAGGGGAACACCGGGACTGCAAGCCCCTACGAGCAGTACTTC. Its translation is CASSEGNTGTASPYEQYF.

The rearrangement uses TRBV29-1 and TRBJ1-1; a weak D match, TRBD1 (5 bases). This CDR3 contains 14 residues. Germline loops: CDR1 SQVTM, CDR2 ANQGSEA. Trimming shortened V by 2 bases and J by 5 bases, and 15 bases separated the two germline ends. The CDR3 loop is CSVEYAGVGTEAFF. The CDR3, as DNA: TGCAGCGTTGAATACGCGGGGGTAGGGACTGAAGCTTTCTTT.

This clone is a singleton in its sample. V and J are TRBV7-9 and TRBJ1-5, with TRBD1 matching over 9 bases. The CDR3 is 14 residues long. Germline loops: CDR1 SEHNR, CDR2 FQNEAQ (reference sequence). After removal of 8 bases from V and 7 bases from J, the junction contained 9 bases not matched to a gene. The CDR3 loop is CASQGTGLMQPQHF. The CDR3 bases are TGTGCCAGCCAAGGGACAGGGCTGATGCAGCCCCAGCATTTT. The complete variable domain, with remaining parts taken from reference TRBV7-9 and TRBJ1-5, reads DTGVSQNPRHKITKRGQNVTFRCDPISEHNRLYWYRQTLGQGPEFLTYFQNEAQLEKSRLLSDRFSAERPKGSFSTLEIQRTEQGDSAMYLCASQGTGLMQPQHFGDGTRLSIL.

V usage is TRBV18 and J usage is TRBJ1-4; possibly TRBD1 for D (5 bases). The CDR3 length is 14 residues. The V gene's germline CDR1 is KGHSH and CDR2 LQKENI. Trimming removed 6 bases at V and 7 bases at J, with 15 bases between. CDR3 sequence (DNA): TGTGCCAGCTCCCCCTCGGGGGAGGGTGAAAAACTGTTTTTT. Translated, it gives CASSPSGEGEKLFF. Full variable domain (missing parts from reference TRBV18 and TRBJ1-4): NAGVMQNPRHLVRRRGQEARLRCSPMKGHSHVYWYRQLPEEGLKFMVYLQKENIIDESGMPKERFSAEFPKEGPSILRIQQVVRGDSAAYFCASSPSGEGEKLFFGSGTQLSVL.

This chain's CDR3 is CASSWTEGQPQHF. The DNA of the CDR3 is TGTGCCAGCAGCTGGACAGAAGGACAGCCCCAGCATTTT. The chain links TRBV7-2 to TRBJ1-5; tentatively, D is TRBD1 (6 bases). Germline V CDR1 and CDR2: SGHTA, FQGNSA. The CDR3 contains 13 residues. V dropped 4 bases and J dropped 7 bases, with 11 bases sitting between them. Complete variable domain (other parts from reference TRBV7-2 and TRBJ1-5): GAGVSQSPSNKVTEKGKDVELRCDPISGHTALYWYRQSLGQGLEFLIYFQGNSAPDKSGLPSDRFSAERTGGSVSTLTIQRTQQEDSAVYLCASSWTEGQPQHFGDGTRLSIL.